This is a list of T cell receptor beta chains from one sample in a study of CD8+CD57+ T cells in acquired aplastic anemia. In TCRdb, the reads were re-called with MiXCR into one record per CDR3 protein. The repertoire holds approximately 190,000 distinct CDR3 sequences, 64% seen once, with more than 45% in the top ten. The material sequenced was sorted CD4+, CD8+, or CD8+CD57+ T cells (not recorded which) from PBMCs. The receptors shown here come from a human donor with severe aplastic anemia or a healthy control (not recorded which). The CDR3 runs from the conserved cysteine through the conserved F or W. Each record gives: J gene, clone size, D gene, V gene, CDR3 protein, CDR3 DNA. D genes are given only for firm matches. The size entry is marked missing in some rows and otherwise reads once, few, many or a size class.

TRBJ2-7	-	-	TRBV20-1	CSALGPGGSHEQYF	TGCAGTGCTCTTGGGCCAGGAGGTTCCCACGAGCAGTACTTC
TRBJ2-7	-	TRBD1	TRBV6-6	CASGHRGSYEQYF	TGTGCCAGCGGGCACAGGGGTTCCTACGAGCAGTACTTC
TRBJ2-7	-	-	TRBV2	CASTGLATYEQYF	TGTGCCAGCACGGGTTTGGCCACCTACGAGCAGTACTTC
TRBJ2-7	-	TRBD1	TRBV7-8	CASSLKPRGQSYEQYF	TGTGCCAGCAGCTTAAAACCCAGGGGGCAGTCCTACGAGCAGTACTTC
TRBJ1-6	once	TRBD1	TRBV29-1	CSAGTGGQNSPLHF	TGCAGTGCCGGGACAGGGGGCCAAAATTCACCCCTCCACTTT
TRBJ1-5	-	-	TRBV15	CATSRDLMVPGPQHF	TGTGCCACCAGCAGAGATCTGATGGTCCCGGGGCCCCAGCATTTT
TRBJ1-6	few	-	TRBV20-1	CSARQANSPLHF	TGCAGTGCTCGTCAGGCTAATTCACCCCTCCACTTT
TRBJ1-1	-	-	TRBV2	CASGGALWGTEAFF	TGTGCCAGCGGTGGAGCATTATGGGGTACTGAAGCTTTCTTT
TRBJ2-7	-	TRBD1	TRBV9	CASSVDWDRSIYEQYF	TGTGCCAGCAGCGTAGATTGGGACAGGAGTATCTACGAGCAGTACTTC
TRBJ2-1	-	TRBD2	TRBV7-9	CASSLLAGLLHEQFF	TGTGCCAGCAGCTTGCTAGCGGGACTACTCCATGAGCAGTTCTTC
TRBJ1-2	-	-	TRBV9	CASSSSGSSGYTF	TGTGCCAGCAGCTCCAGCGGGAGTAGTGGCTACACCTTC
TRBJ1-3	many	-	TRBV11-2	CASSLIWGSGNTIYF	TGTGCCAGCAGCTTAATCTGGGGGTCTGGAAACACCATATATTTT
TRBJ2-1	-	TRBD1	TRBV20-1	CSARSSPGGRNEQFF	TGCAGTGCTAGATCATCACCAGGGGGCAGGAATGAGCAGTTCTTC
TRBJ1-1	few	-	TRBV7-9	CASSSNTGTEAFF	TGTGCCAGCAGCTCGAACACAGGGACTGAAGCTTTCTTT
TRBJ2-7	-	-	TRBV7-9	CASSPQAGSSYEQYF	TGCGCCAGCTCTCCTCAGGCGGGGAGCTCCTACGAGCAGTACTTC
TRBJ1-2	-	-	TRBV12-3/TRBV12-4	CASRPPANYGYTF	TGTGCCAGCAGACCACCAGCTAACTATGGCTACACCTTC
TRBJ2-3	many	TRBD2	TRBV12-3/TRBV12-4	CASMGGGFDADTQYF	TGTGCCAGCATGGGGGGAGGGTTCGATGCAGATACGCAGTATTTT
TRBJ2-1	-	TRBD2	TRBV24-1	CATSDWRPGTSGSFFF	TGTGCCACCAGTGACTGGCGTCCCGGGACTAGCGGGAGTTTCTTCTTC
TRBJ2-2	many	-	TRBV9	CASSVGGGELFF	TGTGCCAGCAGCGTAGGGGGCGGGGAGCTGTTTTTT
TRBJ2-1	many	TRBD1	TRBV4-3	CASSQGDRGGYNEQFF	TGCGCCAGCAGCCAGGGGGACAGGGGGGGGTACAATGAGCAGTTCTTC
TRBJ2-7	-	-	TRBV7-2	CASSLGPIYEQYF	TGTGCCAGCAGCTTAGGACCCATCTACGAGCAGTACTTC
TRBJ2-3	-	-	TRBV7-9	CASSLDRTITDTQYF	TGTGCCAGCAGCTTAGACAGGACCATCACAGATACGCAGTATTTT